The 3 T cell receptor beta chains listed next were all sequenced from one sample in a study of Tregs in tolerant kidney transplant recipients. Profiled with immunoSEQ multiplex PCR; TCRdb holds only in-frame clones, not every one. The table shows 85,000 to 95,000 clones, with over 85% occurring only once. Material: CD8+ T cells from blood. These receptors came from a human donor in good health.

The rearrangement uses TRBV5-1 and TRBJ1-1; 9 bases line up with TRBD1. CDR1 and CDR2 from the germline V gene are SGHRS and YFSETQ. V dropped 3 bases and J dropped 0; count of bases not matched to a gene: 9. The CDR3 runs 17 residues. The CDR3 sequence: CASSWDRDEGMNTEAFF. CDR3 nucleotides: TGCGCCAGCAGCTGGGACAGGGATGAGGGAATGAACACTGAAGCTTTCTTT.

The rearrangement uses TRBV9 and TRBJ2-2, with D perhaps TRBD1 (6 bases). CDR3 length: 19 amino acids. Trimming cost V 3 bases and J 3 bases, with 24 bases left between them. The germline gives CDR1 SGDLS, CDR2 YYNGEE. The CDR3 DNA reads as TGTGCCAGCAGCGGCCCCCCACAGGGATGGGACCTGGACACCGGGGAGCTGTTTTTT. It codes for CASSGPPQGWDLDTGELFF.

This clone was observed a single time. The chain combines TRBV29-1 with TRBJ1-2; no definite D call. V gave up 0 bases and J gave up 7 bases, with 15 bases separating them. This CDR3 region has 14 residues. Germline values: CDR1 SQVTM, CDR2 ANQGSEA. CDR3 coding DNA: TGCAGCGTTGAAGATCAAACGGATCGTGCTGGCTACACCTTC. This gives the protein CSVEDQTDRAGYTF.